This is a list of T cell receptor beta chains from one sample in a study of identical twins. Via MiXCR, TCRdb re-called the 5' RACE reads, giving one row per CDR3 protein. The data contain roughly 1.6 million distinct CDR3 sequences, about 31% of them singletons. The sequenced sample consisted of cord blood. The receptors stem from a newborn girl in good health. The conserved cysteine and the conserved F or W are not part of the CDR3 here.

v_gene: TRBV20-1; len: 14; CDR3aa: SARDGRRGNTGELF
v_gene: TRBV27; len: 12; CDR3aa: ASSLFVTNQPQH
v_gene: TRBV6-6; len: 15; CDR3aa: ASSYPTGAGPNYGYT
v_gene: TRBV20-1; len: 14; CDR3aa: SARVPTVSSYNEQY
v_gene: TRBV28; len: 12; CDR3aa: ASSLSAGLIEAF
v_gene: TRBV12-3/TRBV12-4; len: 11; CDR3aa: ASSFDRHQPQH
v_gene: TRBV7-2; len: 16; CDR3aa: ASSLMDLNPAYQETQF
v_gene: TRBV28; len: 12; CDR3aa: ATHGGLKSYEQY
v_gene: TRBV27; len: 14; CDR3aa: ASSPLAGGELNEQF
v_gene: TRBV20-1; len: 9; CDR3aa: SAIDFYEQY
v_gene: TRBV11-2; len: 13; CDR3aa: ASSLGSGPHYGYT
v_gene: TRBV28; len: 11; CDR3aa: ASSLRARDTQY
v_gene: TRBV4-1; len: 15; CDR3aa: ASSQVGSGLNTGELF
v_gene: TRBV7-9; len: 12; CDR3aa: ASSFGGLNSPLH
v_gene: TRBV20-1; len: 12; CDR3aa: SARAGTGRYGYT
v_gene: TRBV2; len: 14; CDR3aa: ASSEGLLAGVDTQY
v_gene: TRBV20-1; len: 16; CDR3aa: SARDSVGGGRTFHEQF
v_gene: TRBV5-1; len: 13; CDR3aa: ASSLEGTSVNIQY
v_gene: TRBV20-1; len: 12; CDR3aa: SASSSSYNSPLH
v_gene: TRBV4-2; len: 14; CDR3aa: ASSQDASGRAYTQY
v_gene: TRBV11-2; len: 12; CDR3aa: ASSFTTGGEKLF
v_gene: TRBV5-1; len: 11; CDR3aa: ASSVDSRWGYT
v_gene: TRBV7-2; len: 10; CDR3aa: ALGGSVDTQY
v_gene: TRBV6-6; len: 11; CDR3aa: ASRQMPPFQQY
v_gene: TRBV12-3/TRBV12-4; len: 11; CDR3aa: ASSFSSGGEAF
v_gene: TRBV5-1; len: 11; CDR3aa: ASSSEGDGEQY
v_gene: TRBV6-6; len: 12; CDR3aa: ASSYSVNNYGYT
v_gene: TRBV5-1; len: 12; CDR3aa: ASSRISVKETQY
v_gene: TRBV20-1; len: 13; CDR3aa: SASGQGASNYGYT
v_gene: TRBV20-1; len: 15; CDR3aa: SARSIEAGGNTDTQY
v_gene: TRBV6-1; len: 11; CDR3aa: ASSEQGVEKLF
v_gene: TRBV20-1; len: 10; CDR3aa: SASNLNYGYT
v_gene: TRBV29-1; len: 10; CDR3aa: SVQYSNQPQH
v_gene: TRBV7-6; len: 12; CDR3aa: ASSPASGINEQF
v_gene: TRBV4-2; len: 12; CDR3aa: ASSQDPGRYGYT
v_gene: TRBV5-6; len: 14; CDR3aa: ASSLVGSGGYNEQF
v_gene: TRBV29-1; len: 13; CDR3aa: SVLNRTGSGNTIY
v_gene: TRBV7-2; len: 11; CDR3aa: ASSPGLAGLQF
v_gene: TRBV28; len: 12; CDR3aa: ASSFSQGGQPQH
v_gene: TRBV7-9; len: 15; CDR3aa: ASSLGTSGRSYNEQF
v_gene: TRBV7-9; len: 12; CDR3aa: ASSPQGQGYEQY
v_gene: TRBV28; len: 13; CDR3aa: AGSAPGGLASPLH
v_gene: TRBV5-6; len: 15; CDR3aa: ASSPPPLAGPYNEQF